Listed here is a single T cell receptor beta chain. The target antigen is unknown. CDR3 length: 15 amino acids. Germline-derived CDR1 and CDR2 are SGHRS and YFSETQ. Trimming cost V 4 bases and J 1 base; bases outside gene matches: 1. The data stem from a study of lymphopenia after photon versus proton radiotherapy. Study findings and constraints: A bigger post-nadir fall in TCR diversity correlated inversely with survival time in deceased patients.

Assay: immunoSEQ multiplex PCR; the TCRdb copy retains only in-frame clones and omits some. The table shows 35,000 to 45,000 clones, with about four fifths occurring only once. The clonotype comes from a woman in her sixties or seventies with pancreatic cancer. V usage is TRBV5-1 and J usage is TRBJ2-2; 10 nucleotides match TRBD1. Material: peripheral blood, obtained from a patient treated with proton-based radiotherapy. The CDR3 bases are TGCGCCAGCAGCGGGACAGGGGAGAACACCGGGGAGCTGTTTTTT. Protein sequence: CASSGTGENTGELFF.